These 2 T cell receptor beta chains were sequenced from one sample in a study of blood T cell repertoires in COVID-19. Repertoires were generated with immunoSEQ multiplex PCR, while TCRdb's copy carries only in-frame clones and drops some. The sample carries 150,000 to 200,000 clones, about three quarters recorded once. Sequences were obtained from peripheral blood. The receptors stem from a woman aged 45-60 years with active or convalescent COVID-19.

This rearrangement joins TRBV4-3 to TRBJ1-2; 8 bases fit TRBD1. This CDR3 is 13 amino acids long. V lost 3 bases, J lost 8 bases, and 5 bases stayed unmatched. Germline V gives CDR1 LGHNA, CDR2 YSLEER. The CDR3 spells CASSQTGAHGYTF. In DNA, the CDR3 is TGCGCCAGCAGCCAGACAGGGGCGCACGGCTACACCTTC.

The chain joins TRBV3-1 (or the pseudogene TRBV3-2) to TRBJ2-7, with 9 bases identical to TRBD1. This CDR3 is 15 amino acids long. Germline lookup yields CDR1 LGHDT and CDR2 YNNKEL (reference sequence). V dropped 4 bases and J dropped 7; count of bases not matched to a gene: 11. CDR3: CASSLAGTGNQEQYF. The CDR3 coding sequence is TGTGCCAGCAGCCTCGCCGGGACAGGGAATCAGGAGCAGTACTTC.